This T cell receptor beta chain was documented in a study of blood T cell repertoires in COVID-19. Assignment of participants to cohorts was predicated upon participant-reported clinical history. The J segment lost 6 bases and the V segment lost 5 bases, leaving 8 bases of the junction unmatched. This CDR3 has 14 residues. In germline, CDR1 is MNHEY, CDR2 SMNVEV (reference sequence). Sequenced by immunoSEQ multiplex PCR; TCRdb stores in-frame clones only, minus some. The repertoire consists of 150,000 to 250,000 clones, with about 86% occurring once and the leading ten covering approximately 7.6%. Specimen: PBMCs or T cells enriched from blood (not recorded which). The TCR was taken from a man aged 35 to 55 who had recovered from COVID-19. The rearrangement uses TRBV27 and TRBJ1-1, with 8 bases lining up with TRBD1. CDR3 DNA: TGTGCCAGCAGTGCGGACAGGGCCTCGGCTGAAGCTTTCTTT. Translating gives CASSADRASAEAFF.